What follows are 4 T cell receptor beta chains derived from one specimen sequenced in a study of T-cell memory formation after mild COVID-19. TCRdb processed the 5' RACE reads anew with MiXCR; each CDR3 protein has one entry. The data hold about 440,000 distinct CDR3 sequences, with about 19% observed a single time. What was sequenced was PBMCs or a T cell subset sorted from them (not recorded which). The receptors originated from an adult woman who had mild COVID-19 (a few samples of this study predate the infection). Cell type and time point are not known.

The CDR3, as DNA: TGCAGCGTGGCCGAGGGGACTAGCGGTTCCACAGATACGCAGTATTTT. Translated, it gives CSVAEGTSGSTDTQYF. This rearrangement joins TRBV29-1 to TRBJ2-3; 11 bases fit TRBD2. The germline CDR1 and CDR2 sequences are SQVTM and ANQGSEA. The CDR3 loop spans 16 amino acids. V trimming: 6 bases; J trimming: 2 bases; junction bases outside the gene matches: 10.

The chain recombines TRBV15 with TRBJ2-5; tentatively, D is TRBD2 (5 bases). Trimming took off 4 bases at V and 4 bases at J, with 7 bases between the two ends. Germline-derived CDR1 and CDR2 are LNHNV and YYDKDF (reference sequence). The CDR3 sequence is 12 residues long. The CDR3 here is CATSIGRETQYF. For the CDR3, the DNA is TGTGCCACCAGCATAGGGAGAGAGACCCAGTACTTC.

This clonotype was counted a few times. A read error may account for a junction end that differs from germline. The V and J genes are TRBV6-2 or TRBV6-3 and TRBJ2-1; D possibly corresponds to TRBD2 (5 bases). The CDR3 consists of 8 residues. The germline V gene encodes CDR1 MNHEY and CDR2 SVGEGT. The CDR3 DNA reads TGCGGGGTGGGTGAGCAGTTCTTC. Translating it yields CGVGEQFF.

This clonotype showed up many times. This rearrangement joins TRBV7-8 to TRBJ1-3, with no clear D. Germline-derived CDR1 and CDR2 are SGHVS and FQNEAQ. Trimming shortened V by 11 bases and J by 0 bases, and 14 bases separated the two germline ends. This CDR3 region has 14 residues. CDR3 bases: TGTGCCGGTGGACCGGGTCCCTCTGGAAACACCATATATTTT. Residues: CAGGPGPSGNTIYF.